The T cell receptor beta chain under discussion was sequenced for a study of T cell responses to AZD1222 COVID-19 vaccine. Broader study findings: A reported finding is that nearly half of spike-specific TCRs target unmutated variant regions. With two AZD1222 doses given, Spike-specific TCR breadth and depth both rose. Vaccine-associated CD4 TCRs spanned spike, dominant at 160-218 and 743-854. In a largely white British group with more females than males, clonal diversity was possibly underestimated.

CDR1 is SGHTS, CDR2 YDEGEE, per germline. V lost 4 bases and J lost 4; bases outside the gene matches: 6. The CDR3 covers 14 residues. Here immunoSEQ multiplex PCR was the method, and the copy in TCRdb shows in-frame clones only, minus some. In the table there are 200,000 to 250,000 clones, about 93% of which are singletons. As for this clone: Its antigen is as yet unknown.

The material was peripheral blood, obtained on day 0 of MenACWY control vaccination. The J gene is TRBJ1-2, the V gene TRBV5-8; TRBD1 matches at 8 bases. The sequence was collected from an adult in good health. CDR3 loop: CASSRGQGGYGYTF. The CDR3 nucleotides are TGTGCCAGCAGCCGTGGACAGGGCGGCTATGGCTACACCTTC.